This TCR beta chain was recovered during a study of brain metastases from non-small cell lung cancer. Findings and caveats of the study: T-cell clones appeared expanded in approximately 58% of brain metastases relative to matched primary tumors. TCR repertoires overlapped largely between brain metastases and matched primaries. T-cell infiltration was lower in brain metastases than primaries (P < 0.001).

V was shortened by 0 bases and J by 3 bases, with 12 bases between the two germline ends. Germline loops: CDR1 SGHRS, CDR2 YFSETQ. The CDR3 covers 16 residues. This clone showed up just once. Its antigen is not identified. Clones were sequenced by immunoSEQ multiplex PCR, and TCRdb holds only the in-frame ones, with some missing. The sample consists of thousands of clones, approximately 85% of them appearing once. J is TRBJ1-4 and V is TRBV5-1; a weak D match, TRBD1 (6 bases). This TCR was recovered from a donor aged 40 or over with non-small cell lung cancer. The specimen sequenced was primary lung tumor tissue. As DNA, the CDR3 is TGCGCCAGCAGCTTGGCCAACAGGGCACCTAATGAAAAACTGTTTTTT. It yields the protein CASSLANRAPNEKLFF.